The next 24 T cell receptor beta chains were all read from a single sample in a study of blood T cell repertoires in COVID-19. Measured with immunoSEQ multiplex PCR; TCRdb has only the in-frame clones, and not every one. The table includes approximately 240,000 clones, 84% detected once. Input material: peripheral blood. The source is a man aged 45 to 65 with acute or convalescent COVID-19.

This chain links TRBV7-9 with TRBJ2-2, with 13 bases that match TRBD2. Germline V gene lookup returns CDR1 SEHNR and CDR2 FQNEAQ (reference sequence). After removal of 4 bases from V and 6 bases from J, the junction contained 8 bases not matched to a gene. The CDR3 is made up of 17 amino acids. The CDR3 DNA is TGTGCCAGCAGCTCCTGGACTAGCGGGGGAAGTTCCGGGGAGCTGTTTTTT. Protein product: CASSSWTSGGSSGELFF.

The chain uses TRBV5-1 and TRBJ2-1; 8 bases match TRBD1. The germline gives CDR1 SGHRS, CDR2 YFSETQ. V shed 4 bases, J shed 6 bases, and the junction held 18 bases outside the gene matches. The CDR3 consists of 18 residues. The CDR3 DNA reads TGCGCCAGCAGCATGGCCGCAGGGGGCTTTAGGTCCGTCAATGAGCAGTTCTTC. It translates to CASSMAAGGFRSVNEQFF.

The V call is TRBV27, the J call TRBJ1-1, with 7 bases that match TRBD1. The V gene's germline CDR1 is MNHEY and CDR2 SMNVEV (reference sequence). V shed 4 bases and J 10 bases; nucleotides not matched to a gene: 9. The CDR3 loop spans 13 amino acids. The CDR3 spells CASSSLRDSGAFF. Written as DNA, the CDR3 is TGTGCCAGCAGTTCCCTTCGGGACAGTGGAGCTTTCTTT.

The CDR3 loop reads CASRLAGGFNEQFF. The DNA of the CDR3 is TGCGCCAGCAGACTAGCGGGGGGGTTCAATGAGCAGTTCTTC. The chain uses TRBV5-1 and TRBJ2-1, with 13 bases matching TRBD2. The CDR3 contains 14 residues. The germline V gene has CDR1 SGHRS and CDR2 YFSETQ. Losses at the gene ends were 5 bases for V and 6 bases for J; bases not matched to a gene: 2.

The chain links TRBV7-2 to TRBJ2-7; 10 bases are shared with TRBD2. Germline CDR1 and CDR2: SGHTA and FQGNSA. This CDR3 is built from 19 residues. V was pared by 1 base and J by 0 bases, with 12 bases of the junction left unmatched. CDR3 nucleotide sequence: TGTGCCAGCAGCTTAGGGCTGCTAGCGGGGGCTCCTAGCTCCTACGAGCAGTACTTC. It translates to CASSLGLLAGAPSSYEQYF. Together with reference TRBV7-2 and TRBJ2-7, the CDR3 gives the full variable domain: GAGVSQSPSNKVTEKGKDVELRCDPISGHTALYWYRQSLGQGLEFLIYFQGNSAPDKSGLPSDRFSAERTGGSVSTLTIQRTQQEDSAVYLCASSLGLLAGAPSSYEQYFGPGTRLTVT.

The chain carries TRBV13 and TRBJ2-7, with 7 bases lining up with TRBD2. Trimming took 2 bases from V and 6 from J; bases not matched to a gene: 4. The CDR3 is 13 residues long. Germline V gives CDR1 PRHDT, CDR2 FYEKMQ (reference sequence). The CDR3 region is CASSLWEGSEQYF. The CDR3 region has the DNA TGTGCCAGCAGCTTATGGGAGGGAAGCGAGCAGTACTTC.

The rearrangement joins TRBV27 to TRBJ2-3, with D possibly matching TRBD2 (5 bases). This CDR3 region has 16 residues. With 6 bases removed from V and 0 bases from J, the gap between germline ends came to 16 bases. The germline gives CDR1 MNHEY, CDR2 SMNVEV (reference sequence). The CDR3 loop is CASSRRADISTDTQYF. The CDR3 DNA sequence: TGTGCCAGCAGCCGGCGGGCAGATATTAGCACAGATACGCAGTATTTT.

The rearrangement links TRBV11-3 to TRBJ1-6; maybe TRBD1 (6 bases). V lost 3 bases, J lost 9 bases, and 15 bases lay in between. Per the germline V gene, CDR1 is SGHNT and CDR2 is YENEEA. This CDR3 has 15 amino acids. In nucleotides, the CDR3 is TGTGCCAGCAGCTTCATCCAGGGGATGGGTTCACCCCTCCACTTT. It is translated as CASSFIQGMGSPLHF.

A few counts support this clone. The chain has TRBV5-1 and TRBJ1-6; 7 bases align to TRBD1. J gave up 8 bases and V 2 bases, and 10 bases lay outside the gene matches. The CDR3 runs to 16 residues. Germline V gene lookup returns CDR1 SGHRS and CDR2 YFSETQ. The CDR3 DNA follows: TGCGCCAGCAGCTTTAAGTACAGGGGAAAGGATTCACCCCTCCACTTT. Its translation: CASSFKYRGKDSPLHF.

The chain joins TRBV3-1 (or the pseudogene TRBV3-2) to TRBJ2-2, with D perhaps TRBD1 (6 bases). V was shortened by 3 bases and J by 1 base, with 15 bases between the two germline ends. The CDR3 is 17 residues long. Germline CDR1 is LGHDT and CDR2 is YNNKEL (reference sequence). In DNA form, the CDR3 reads TGTGCCAGCAGCCAGGCCCCGACAGGCCAGAACACCGGGGAGCTGTTTTTT. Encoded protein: CASSQAPTGQNTGELFF.

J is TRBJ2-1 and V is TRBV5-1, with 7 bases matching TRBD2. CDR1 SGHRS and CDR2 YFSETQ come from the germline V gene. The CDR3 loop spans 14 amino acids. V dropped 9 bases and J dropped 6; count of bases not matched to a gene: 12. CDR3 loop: CATWEGPGFNEQFF. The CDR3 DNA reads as TGCGCCACCTGGGAGGGGCCGGGATTCAATGAGCAGTTCTTC.

The CDR3 coding sequence is TGTGCCAGCAGCCCTCGACCTTTCGGGTCCACTGAAGCTTTCTTT. This gives the protein CASSPRPFGSTEAFF. The chain couples TRBV9 to TRBJ1-1; unclear D gene. From germline, CDR1 is SGDLS and CDR2 YYNGEE. The V and J ends lost 4 bases and 4 bases respectively, with 17 bases between them. This CDR3 has 15 residues.

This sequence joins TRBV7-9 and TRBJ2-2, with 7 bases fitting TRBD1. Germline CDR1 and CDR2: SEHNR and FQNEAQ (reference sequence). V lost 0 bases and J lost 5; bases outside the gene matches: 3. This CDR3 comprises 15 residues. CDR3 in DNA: TGTGCCAGCAGCTTAGCAGGGGGCAGAACCGGGGAGCTGTTTTTT. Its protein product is CASSLAGGRTGELFF.

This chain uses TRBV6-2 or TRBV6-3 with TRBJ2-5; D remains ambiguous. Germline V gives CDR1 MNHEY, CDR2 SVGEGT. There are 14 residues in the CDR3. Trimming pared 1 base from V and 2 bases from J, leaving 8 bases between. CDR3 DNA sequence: TGTGCCAGCAGTTACTATACACGTCAAGAGACCCAGTACTTC. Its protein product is CASSYYTRQETQYF.

CDR3 nucleotides: TGTGCCATCAGTGAGTCCGTCCGGGTCGGCTACACCTTC. The encoded protein is CAISESVRVGYTF. The chain links TRBV10-3 to TRBJ1-2, with D uncertain. Trimming left V 0 bases short and J 8 bases short, with 10 bases between. This CDR3 region has 13 residues. Germline V gene sequence: CDR1 ENHRY, CDR2 SYGVKD.

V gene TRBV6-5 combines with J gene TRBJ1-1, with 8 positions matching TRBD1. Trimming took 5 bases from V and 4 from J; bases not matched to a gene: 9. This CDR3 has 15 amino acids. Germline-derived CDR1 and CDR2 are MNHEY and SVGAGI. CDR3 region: CASSTRIDRGTEAFF. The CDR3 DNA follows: TGTGCCAGCAGTACGAGGATTGACAGGGGCACTGAAGCTTTCTTT.

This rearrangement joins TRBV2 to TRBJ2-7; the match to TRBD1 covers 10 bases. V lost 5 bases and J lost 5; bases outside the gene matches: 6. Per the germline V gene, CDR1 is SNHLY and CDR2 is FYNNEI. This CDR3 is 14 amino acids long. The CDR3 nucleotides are TGTGCCAGCAGTTTAGACAGGGGGCGAGACGAGCAGTACTTC. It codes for CASSLDRGRDEQYF.

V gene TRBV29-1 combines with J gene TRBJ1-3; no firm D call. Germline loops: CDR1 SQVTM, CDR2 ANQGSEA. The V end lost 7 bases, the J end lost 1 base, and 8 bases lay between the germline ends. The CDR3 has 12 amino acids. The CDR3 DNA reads TGCAGCGCCCAAGCTTCTGGAAACACCATATATTTT. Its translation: CSAQASGNTIYF.

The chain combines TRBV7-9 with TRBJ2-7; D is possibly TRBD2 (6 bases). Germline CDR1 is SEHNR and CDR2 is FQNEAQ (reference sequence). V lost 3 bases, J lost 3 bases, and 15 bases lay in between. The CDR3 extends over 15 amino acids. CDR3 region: CASSFGVAAIYEQYF. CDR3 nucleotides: TGTGCCAGCAGCTTCGGGGTAGCGGCCATCTACGAGCAGTACTTC.

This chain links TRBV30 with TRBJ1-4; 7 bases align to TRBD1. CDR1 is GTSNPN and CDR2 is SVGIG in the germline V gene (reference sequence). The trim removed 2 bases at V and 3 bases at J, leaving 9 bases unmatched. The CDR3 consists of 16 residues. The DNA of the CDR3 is TGTGCCTGGAGTATGACAGGGAGAGGACCTAATGAAAAACTGTTTTTT. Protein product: CAWSMTGRGPNEKLFF.

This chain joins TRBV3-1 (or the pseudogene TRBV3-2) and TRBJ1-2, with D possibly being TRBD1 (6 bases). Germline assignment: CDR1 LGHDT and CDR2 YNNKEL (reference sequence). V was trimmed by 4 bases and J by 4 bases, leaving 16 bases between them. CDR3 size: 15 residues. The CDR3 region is CASSLDAGATYGYTF. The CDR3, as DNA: TGTGCCAGCAGCCTGGATGCAGGGGCCACCTATGGCTACACCTTC.

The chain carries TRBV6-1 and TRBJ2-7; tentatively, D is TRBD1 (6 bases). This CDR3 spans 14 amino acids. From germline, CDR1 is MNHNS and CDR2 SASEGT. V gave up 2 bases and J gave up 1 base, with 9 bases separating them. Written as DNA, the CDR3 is TGTGCCAGCAGTGAACTCGACAGGTCCTACGAGCAGTACTTC. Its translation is CASSELDRSYEQYF.

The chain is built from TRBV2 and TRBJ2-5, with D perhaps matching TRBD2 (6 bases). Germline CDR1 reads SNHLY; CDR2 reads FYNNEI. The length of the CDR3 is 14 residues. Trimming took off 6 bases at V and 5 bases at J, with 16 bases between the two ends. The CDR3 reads CASREGRSGETQYF. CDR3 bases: TGTGCCAGCAGGGAGGGGAGGAGCGGGGAGACCCAGTACTTC.

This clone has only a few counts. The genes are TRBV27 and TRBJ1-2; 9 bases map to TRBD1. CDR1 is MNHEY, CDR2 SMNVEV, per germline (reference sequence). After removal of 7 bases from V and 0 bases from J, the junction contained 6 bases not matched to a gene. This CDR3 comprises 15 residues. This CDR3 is CASKPGQGSNYGYTF. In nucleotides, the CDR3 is TGTGCCAGCAAACCCGGACAGGGGTCTAACTATGGCTACACCTTC.